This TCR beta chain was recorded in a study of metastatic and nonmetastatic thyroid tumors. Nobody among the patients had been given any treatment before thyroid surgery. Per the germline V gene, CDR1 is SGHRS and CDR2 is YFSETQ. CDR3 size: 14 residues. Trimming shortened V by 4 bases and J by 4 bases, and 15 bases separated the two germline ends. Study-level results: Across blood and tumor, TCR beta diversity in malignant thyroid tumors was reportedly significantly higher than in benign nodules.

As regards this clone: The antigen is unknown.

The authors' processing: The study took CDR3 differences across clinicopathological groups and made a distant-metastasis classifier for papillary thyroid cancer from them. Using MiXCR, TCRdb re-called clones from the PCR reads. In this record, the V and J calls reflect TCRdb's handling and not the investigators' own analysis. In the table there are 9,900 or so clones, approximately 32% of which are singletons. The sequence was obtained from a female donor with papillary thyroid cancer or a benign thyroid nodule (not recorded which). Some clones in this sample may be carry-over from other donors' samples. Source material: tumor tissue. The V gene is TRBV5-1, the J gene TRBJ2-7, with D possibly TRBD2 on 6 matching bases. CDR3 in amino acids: CASSHGTSRYEQYF. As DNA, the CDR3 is TGCGCCAGCAGCCACGGGACTTCCCGTTACGAGCAGTACTTC. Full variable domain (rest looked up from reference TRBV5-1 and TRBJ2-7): KAGVTQTPRYLIKTRGQQVTLSCSPISGHRSVSWYQQTPGQGLQFLFEYFSETQRNKGNFPGRFSGRQFSNSRSEMNVSTLELGDSALYLCASSHGTSRYEQYFGPGTRLTVT.